The 5 T cell receptor beta chains presented below share a single source sample, sequenced in a study of T-cell reconstitution after alpha-beta-depleted transplantation in children. The library targeted TCRbeta and was prepared with unique molecular identifiers. MiXCR, applied by TCRdb to the PCR reads, yields one record per CDR3 protein. The table shows around 480,000 distinct CDR3 sequences, with 30% to 35% occurring only once. This specimen consisted of PBMCs from the stem cell graft donor, obtained from the stem cell graft. The receptors here all came from a human donor who donated a stem cell graft to a child with aplastic anemia.

The CDR3 protein is CASRFGNTIYF. CDR3 DNA sequence: TGTGCCAGCAGGTTCGGAAACACCATATATTTT. The chain has TRBV12-3 or TRBV12-4 and TRBJ1-3; D unclear. The CDR3 loop spans 11 amino acids. V was trimmed by 6 bases and J by 4 bases, leaving 4 bases between them.

This chain joins TRBV27 and TRBJ2-5, with 7 bases fitting TRBD1. V lost 2 bases and J lost 5; bases outside the gene matches: 5. Germline V lookup: CDR1 MNHEY, CDR2 SMNVEV (reference sequence). This CDR3 has 14 amino acids. CDR3 DNA sequence: TGTGCCAGCAGTTTACAGGGGGTGTTTGAGACCCAGTACTTC. Its protein product is CASSLQGVFETQYF.

This clonotype showed up just a few times. The gene calls are TRBV27 and TRBJ1-1, with no clear D. The V end lost 5 bases, the J end lost 0 bases, and 16 bases lay between the germline ends. The CDR3 loop spans 16 amino acids. In germline, CDR1 is MNHEY, CDR2 SMNVEV (reference sequence). CDR3 residues: CASSLHHRSMNTEAFF. For the CDR3, the DNA is TGTGCCAGCAGTCTACATCATCGGTCGATGAACACTGAAGCTTTCTTT.

This clonotype was detected a few times. The chain couples TRBV20-1 to TRBJ2-7; the match to TRBD2 covers 9 bases. CDR3 length: 16 amino acids. With V trimmed by 1 base and J by 0 bases, 7 bases remained unmatched. The germline V gene encodes CDR1 DFQATT and CDR2 SNEGSKA (reference sequence). Here the CDR3 DNA reads TGCAGTGCTAGAGCTAGCGGGGAAAAAAGCTCCTACGAGCAGTACGTC. This gives the protein CSARASGEKSSYEQYV.

This rearrangement joins TRBV20-1 to TRBJ2-1; D gene uncertain. Trimming took off 7 bases at V and 7 bases at J, with 23 bases between the two ends. Per germline, CDR1 DFQATT and CDR2 SNEGSKA (reference sequence). The CDR3 length is 15 residues. Here the CDR3 DNA reads TGCAGTGTGTTGTCGCGTTCCCTCCTTGGGAATGAGCAGTTCTTC. This translates into CSVLSRSLLGNEQFF.